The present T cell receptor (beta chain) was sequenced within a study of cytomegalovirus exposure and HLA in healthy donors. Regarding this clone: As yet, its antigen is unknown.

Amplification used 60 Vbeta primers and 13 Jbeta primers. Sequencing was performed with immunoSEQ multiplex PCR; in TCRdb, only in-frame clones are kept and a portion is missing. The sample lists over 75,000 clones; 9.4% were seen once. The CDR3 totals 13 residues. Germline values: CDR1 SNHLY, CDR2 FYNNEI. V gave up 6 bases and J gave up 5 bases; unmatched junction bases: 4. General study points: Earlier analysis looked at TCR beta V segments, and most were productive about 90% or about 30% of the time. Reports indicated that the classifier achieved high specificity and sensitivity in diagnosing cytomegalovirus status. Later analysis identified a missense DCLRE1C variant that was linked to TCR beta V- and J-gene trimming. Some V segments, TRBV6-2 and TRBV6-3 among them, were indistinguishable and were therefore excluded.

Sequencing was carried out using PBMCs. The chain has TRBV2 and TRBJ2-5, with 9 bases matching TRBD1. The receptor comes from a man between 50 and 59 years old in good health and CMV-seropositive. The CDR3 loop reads CASSGQGTETQYF. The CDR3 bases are TGTGCCAGCAGCGGACAGGGGACGGAGACCCAGTACTTC.